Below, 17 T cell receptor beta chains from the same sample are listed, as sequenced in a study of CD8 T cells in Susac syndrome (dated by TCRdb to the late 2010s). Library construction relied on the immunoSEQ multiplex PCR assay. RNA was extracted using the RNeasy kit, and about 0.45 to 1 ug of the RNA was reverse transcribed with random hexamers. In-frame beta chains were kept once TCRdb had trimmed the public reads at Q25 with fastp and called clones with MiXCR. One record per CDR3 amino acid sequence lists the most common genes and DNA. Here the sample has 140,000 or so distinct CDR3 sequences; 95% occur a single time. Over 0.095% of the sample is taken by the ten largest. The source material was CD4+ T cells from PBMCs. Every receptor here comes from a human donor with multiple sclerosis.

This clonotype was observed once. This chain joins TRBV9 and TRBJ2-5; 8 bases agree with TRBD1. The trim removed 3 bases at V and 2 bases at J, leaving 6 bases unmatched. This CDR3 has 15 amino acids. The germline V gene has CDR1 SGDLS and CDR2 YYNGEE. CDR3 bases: TGTGCCAGCAGCGCCTGGACAGGGACTCAAGAGACCCAGTACTTC. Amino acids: CASSAWTGTQETQYF.

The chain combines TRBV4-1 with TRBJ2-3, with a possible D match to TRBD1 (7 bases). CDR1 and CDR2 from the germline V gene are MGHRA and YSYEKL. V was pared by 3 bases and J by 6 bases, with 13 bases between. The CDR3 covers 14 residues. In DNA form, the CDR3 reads TGCGCCAGCAGCCAGGAGGGGGCCCCCGATACGCAGTATTTT. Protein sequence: CASSQEGAPDTQYF.

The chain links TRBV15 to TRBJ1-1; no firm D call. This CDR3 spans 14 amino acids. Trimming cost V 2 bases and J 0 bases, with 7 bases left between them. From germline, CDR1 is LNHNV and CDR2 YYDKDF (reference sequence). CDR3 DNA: TGTGCCACCAGCAGAACCTCGATGAACACTGAAGCTTTCTTT. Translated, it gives CATSRTSMNTEAFF.

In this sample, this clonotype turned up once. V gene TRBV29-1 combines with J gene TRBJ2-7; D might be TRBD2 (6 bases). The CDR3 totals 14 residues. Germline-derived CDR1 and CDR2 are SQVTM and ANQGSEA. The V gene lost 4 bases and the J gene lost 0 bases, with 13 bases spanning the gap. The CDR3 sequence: CSVVWEEGSYEQYF. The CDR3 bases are TGCAGCGTTGTTTGGGAGGAGGGCTCCTACGAGCAGTACTTC.

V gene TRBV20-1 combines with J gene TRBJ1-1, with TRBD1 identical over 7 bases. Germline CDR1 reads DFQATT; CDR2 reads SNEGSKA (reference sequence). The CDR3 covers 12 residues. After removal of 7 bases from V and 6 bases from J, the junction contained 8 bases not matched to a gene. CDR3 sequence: CSVTTGDAEAFF. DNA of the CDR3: TGCAGTGTCACAACAGGGGACGCTGAAGCTTTCTTT.

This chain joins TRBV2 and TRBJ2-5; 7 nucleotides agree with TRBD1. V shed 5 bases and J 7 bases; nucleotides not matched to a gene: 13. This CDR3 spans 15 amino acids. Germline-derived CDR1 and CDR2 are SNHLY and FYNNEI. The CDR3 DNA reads TGTGCCAGCAGTCCCACAGGGGCCCTCGAGGGGACCCAGTACTTC. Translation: CASSPTGALEGTQYF.

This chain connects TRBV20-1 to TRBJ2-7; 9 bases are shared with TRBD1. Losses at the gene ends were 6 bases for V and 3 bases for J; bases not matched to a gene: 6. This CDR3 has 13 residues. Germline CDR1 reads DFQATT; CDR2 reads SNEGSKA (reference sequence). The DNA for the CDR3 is TGCAGTGCCAGGGACAGGGAAAACTACGAGCAGTACTTC. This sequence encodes CSARDRENYEQYF.

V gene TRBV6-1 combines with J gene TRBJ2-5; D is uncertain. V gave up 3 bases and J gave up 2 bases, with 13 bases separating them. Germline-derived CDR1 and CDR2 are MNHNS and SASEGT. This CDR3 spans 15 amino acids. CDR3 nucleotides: TGTGCCAGCAGTGATGGGTTAACTTTTCAAGAGACCCAGTACTTC. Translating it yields CASSDGLTFQETQYF.

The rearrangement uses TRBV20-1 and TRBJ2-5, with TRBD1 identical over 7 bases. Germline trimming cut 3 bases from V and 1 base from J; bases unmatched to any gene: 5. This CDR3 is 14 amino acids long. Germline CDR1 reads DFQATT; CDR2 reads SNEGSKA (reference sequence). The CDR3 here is CSARTSGGQETQYF. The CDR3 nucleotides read TGCAGTGCTAGGACCTCAGGGGGCCAAGAGACCCAGTACTTC.

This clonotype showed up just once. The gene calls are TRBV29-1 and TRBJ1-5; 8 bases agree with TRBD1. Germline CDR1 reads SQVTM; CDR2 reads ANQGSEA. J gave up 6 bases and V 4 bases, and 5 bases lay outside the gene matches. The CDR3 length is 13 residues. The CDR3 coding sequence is TGCAGCGTTGGACAGGGGACGGGTCAGCCCCAGCATTTT. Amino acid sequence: CSVGQGTGQPQHF.

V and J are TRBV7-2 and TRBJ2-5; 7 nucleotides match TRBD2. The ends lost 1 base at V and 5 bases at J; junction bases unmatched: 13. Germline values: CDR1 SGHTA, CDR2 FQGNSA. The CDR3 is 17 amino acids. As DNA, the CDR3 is TGTGCCAGCAGCTTAGAAGGTAGACTAGCACTCAAGGAGACCCAGTACTTC. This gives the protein CASSLEGRLALKETQYF.

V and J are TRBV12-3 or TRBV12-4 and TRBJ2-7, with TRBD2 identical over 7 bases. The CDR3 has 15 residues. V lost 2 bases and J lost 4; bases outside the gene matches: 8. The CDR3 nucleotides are TGTGCCAGCAGTTTAAATGGACTAGTATTTTACGAGCAGTACTTC. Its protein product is CASSLNGLVFYEQYF.

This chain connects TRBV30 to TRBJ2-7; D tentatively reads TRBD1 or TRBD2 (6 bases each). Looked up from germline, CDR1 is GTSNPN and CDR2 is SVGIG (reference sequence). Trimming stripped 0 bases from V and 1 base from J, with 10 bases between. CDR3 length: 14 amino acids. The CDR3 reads CAWSVQGGSYEQYF. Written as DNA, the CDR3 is TGTGCCTGGAGTGTACAGGGAGGATCCTACGAGCAGTACTTC.

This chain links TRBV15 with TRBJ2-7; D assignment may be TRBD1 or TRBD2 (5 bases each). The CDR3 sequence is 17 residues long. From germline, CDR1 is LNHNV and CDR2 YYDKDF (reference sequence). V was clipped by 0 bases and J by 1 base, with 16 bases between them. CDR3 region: CATSRDPRDLGSYEQYF. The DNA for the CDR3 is TGTGCCACCAGCAGAGACCCCCGGGACCTAGGATCCTACGAGCAGTACTTC. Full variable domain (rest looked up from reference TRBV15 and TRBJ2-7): DAMVIQNPRYQVTQFGKPVTLSCSQTLNHNVMYWYQQKSSQAPKLLFHYYDKDFNNEADTPDNFQSRRPNTSFCFLDIRSPGLGDTAMYLCATSRDPRDLGSYEQYFGPGTRLTVT.

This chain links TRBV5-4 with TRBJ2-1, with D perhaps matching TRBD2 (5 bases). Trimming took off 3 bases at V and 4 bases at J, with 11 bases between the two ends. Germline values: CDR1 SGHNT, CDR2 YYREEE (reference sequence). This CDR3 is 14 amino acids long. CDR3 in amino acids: CASSSGRVYNEQFF. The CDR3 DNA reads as TGTGCCAGCAGCTCCGGGCGGGTTTACAATGAGCAGTTCTTC.

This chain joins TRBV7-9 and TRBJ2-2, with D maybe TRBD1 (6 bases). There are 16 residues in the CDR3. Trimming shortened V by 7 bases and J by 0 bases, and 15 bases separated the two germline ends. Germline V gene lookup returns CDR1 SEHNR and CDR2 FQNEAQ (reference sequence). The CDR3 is CASTQAGTPNTGELFF. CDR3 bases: TGTGCCAGCACCCAGGCCGGGACACCGAACACCGGGGAGCTGTTTTTT.

CDR3 region: CASSQLPGTVQETQYF. CDR3 sequence (DNA): TGTGCCAGCAGCCAATTACCGGGGACTGTCCAAGAGACCCAGTACTTC. The chain couples TRBV3-1 to TRBJ2-5, with D perhaps matching TRBD2 (6 bases). Germline CDR1 and CDR2: LGHDT and YNNKEL (reference sequence). V was shortened by 2 bases and J by 1 base, with 14 bases between the two germline ends. The CDR3 consists of 16 residues.